The 30 T cell receptor beta chains in this list originate from one sample, sequenced in a study of blood T cell repertoires in COVID-19. Profiled with immunoSEQ multiplex PCR; TCRdb holds only in-frame clones, not every one. Of 150,000 to 200,000 clones listed, 82% are singletons. What was sequenced was peripheral blood. These receptors all come from a woman between 35 and 50 years old with COVID-19, enrolled during active disease.

The chain combines TRBV10-1 with TRBJ2-7; perhaps TRBD1 as D (5 bases). The CDR3 loop spans 14 amino acids. V was shortened by 4 bases and J by 1 base, with 11 bases between the two germline ends. Germline loops: CDR1 WNHNN, CDR2 SYGVQD (reference sequence). The CDR3 loop reads CASSAGYGSYEQYF. The CDR3 DNA sequence: TGCGCCAGCAGTGCAGGGTATGGATCCTACGAGCAGTACTTC.

The rearrangement links TRBV19 to TRBJ2-1; 7 positions agree with TRBD2. The germline V gene has CDR1 LNHDA and CDR2 SQIVND (reference sequence). The CDR3 has 13 amino acids. The V gene end was trimmed by 3 bases and the J gene end by 5 bases; junction bases not matched to a gene: 1. In DNA form, the CDR3 reads TGTGCCAGTAGTATGGGACTAAACAATGAGCAGTTCTTC. This gives the protein CASSMGLNNEQFF.

This rearrangement joins TRBV3-1 (or the pseudogene TRBV3-2) to TRBJ1-4; D not resolved. The V end was cut by 1 base, the J end by 4 bases, with 10 bases between. The CDR3 sequence is 15 residues long. Germline V lookup: CDR1 LGHDT, CDR2 YNNKEL (reference sequence). CDR3 in amino acids: CASSQGYRNNEKLFF. CDR3 sequence (DNA): TGTGCCAGCAGCCAAGGGTACAGAAATAATGAAAAACTGTTTTTT.

The chain combines TRBV19 with TRBJ2-3, with a weak D call TRBD2 (6 bases). The CDR3 is 15 residues long. Deletions cut 3 bases from V and 2 bases from J, with 12 bases between. CDR1 is LNHDA, CDR2 SQIVND, per germline (reference sequence). The CDR3 region is CASSIGSTNTDTQYF. CDR3 DNA: TGTGCCAGTAGTATCGGGAGCACAAACACAGATACGCAGTATTTT.

The chain couples TRBV19 to TRBJ2-5; 10 positions match TRBD2. With V trimmed by 7 bases and J by 5 bases, 16 bases remained unmatched. The CDR3 has 17 amino acids. Germline V lookup: CDR1 LNHDA, CDR2 SQIVND (reference sequence). CDR3: CASTPGASGSRGETQYF. The CDR3 DNA follows: TGTGCCAGTACCCCCGGGGCTAGCGGGAGCCGCGGGGAGACCCAGTACTTC.

The chain employs TRBV2 and TRBJ2-1; TRBD2 agrees at 9 bases. V trimming: 6 bases; J trimming: 4 bases; junction bases outside the gene matches: 10. The V gene's germline CDR1 is SNHLY and CDR2 FYNNEI. The CDR3 loop spans 16 amino acids. CDR3 region: CASSLLSAGGYNEQFF. CDR3 nucleotide sequence: TGTGCCAGCAGCCTCCTTTCGGCGGGGGGGTACAATGAGCAGTTCTTC.

This clone showed up just once. V gene TRBV11-2 combines with J gene TRBJ2-3; D is undetermined. Deletions cut 4 bases from V and 0 bases from J, with 8 bases between. Per the germline V gene, CDR1 is SGHAT and CDR2 is FQNNGV. The CDR3 has 14 amino acids. CDR3: CASSWRLSTDTQYF. CDR3 in DNA: TGTGCCAGCAGCTGGCGGCTTAGCACAGATACGCAGTATTTT.

In DNA form, the CDR3 reads TGTGCCAGCAGACATCGGGTAACTGGGGCCAACGTCCTGACTTTC. Its protein is CASRHRVTGANVLTF. The chain recombines TRBV27 with TRBJ2-6; unclear D gene. Germline CDR1 MNHEY, CDR2 SMNVEV (reference sequence). The germline V and J ends were trimmed by 6 bases and 2 bases, with 11 bases remaining between them. This CDR3 region has 15 residues. The full variable domain, rest sourced from reference TRBV27 and TRBJ2-6, is EAQVTQNPRYLITVTGKKLTVTCSQNMNHEYMSWYRQDPGLGLRQIYYSMNVEVTDKGDVPEGYKVSRKEKRNFPLILESPSPNQTSLYFCASRHRVTGANVLTFGAGSRLTVL.

The J gene is TRBJ2-1, the V gene TRBV7-3; 9 bases agree with TRBD2. J lost 8 bases, V lost 5 bases, and 10 bases had no gene match. Germline V gives CDR1 SGHTA, CDR2 FQGTGA. The CDR3 runs to 15 residues. CDR3 in amino acids: CASSPTGLAIDEQFF. CDR3 DNA sequence: TGTGCCAGCAGCCCTACGGGACTAGCAATCGATGAGCAGTTCTTC.

This clone showed up just a few times. The rearrangement uses TRBV7-9 and TRBJ1-2; D is unresolved. CDR1 is SEHNR and CDR2 is FQNEAQ in the germline V gene (reference sequence). Trimming shortened V by 5 bases and J by 4 bases, and 17 bases separated the two germline ends. CDR3 length equals 15 residues. The CDR3, as DNA: TGTGCCAGCAGCCCCAATAGCGGCAGCGTCTATGGCTACACCTTC. This translates into CASSPNSGSVYGYTF. Based on the CDR3 plus reference TRBV7-9 and TRBJ1-2, the full variable domain is DTGVSQNPRHKITKRGQNVTFRCDPISEHNRLYWYRQTLGQGPEFLTYFQNEAQLEKSRLLSDRFSAERPKGSFSTLEIQRTEQGDSAMYLCASSPNSGSVYGYTFGSGTRLTVV.

This clone was seen once. J is TRBJ1-2 and V is TRBV25-1; 7 bases agree with TRBD1. Germline V CDR1 and CDR2: MGHDK, SYGVNS. The V and J ends lost 6 bases and 4 bases, in that order; junction bases with no gene match: 8. This CDR3 is 14 amino acids long. CDR3 loop: CASRGVGTAYGYTF. CDR3 coding DNA: TGTGCCAGCAGGGGGGTCGGGACAGCCTATGGCTACACCTTC.

The CDR3 reads CASSSSGAGDTQYF. In DNA form, the CDR3 reads TGTGCCAGCAGCTCTAGCGGGGCGGGAGATACGCAGTATTTT. The rearrangement joins TRBV5-4 to TRBJ2-3; 9 nucleotides align to TRBD2. With V trimmed by 3 bases and J by 5 bases, 4 bases remained unmatched. The CDR3 length is 14 residues. Per germline, CDR1 SGHNT and CDR2 YYREEE (reference sequence).

This clone was seen only a few times. This sequence joins TRBV11-1 and TRBJ1-1; D call uncertain. The CDR3 totals 13 residues. V dropped 3 bases and J dropped 6 bases, with 11 bases sitting between them. The germline V gene has CDR1 SGHAT and CDR2 FQDESV (reference sequence). CDR3 sequence: CASSLIRRAEAFF. The CDR3 DNA sequence: TGTGCCAGCAGCTTGATAAGGAGGGCTGAAGCTTTCTTT.

The rearrangement joins TRBV19 to TRBJ1-2, with 7 bases fitting TRBD1. There are 13 residues in the CDR3. After removal of 4 bases from V and 4 bases from J, the junction contained 3 bases not matched to a gene. Germline CDR1 and CDR2: LNHDA and SQIVND (reference sequence). The chain's CDR3 is CASSTTGAYGYTF. The CDR3 region has the DNA TGTGCCAGTAGTACTACAGGGGCCTATGGCTACACCTTC.

This clone came up a few times. The genes are TRBV5-8 and TRBJ1-6, with 9 nucleotides matching TRBD1. The CDR3 totals 15 residues. Germline CDR1 and CDR2: SGHTS and YDEGEE. The trim removed 0 bases at V and 7 bases at J, leaving 2 bases unmatched. CDR3 DNA sequence: TGTGCCAGCAGCTTGGTTACAGGGGGCAATTCACCCCTCCACTTT. Protein sequence: CASSLVTGGNSPLHF.

This clone was found a few times. The J gene is TRBJ2-7, the V gene TRBV5-1, with a possible D match to TRBD1 (5 bases). Deletions cut 1 base from V and 7 bases from J, with 12 bases between. Germline-derived CDR1 and CDR2 are SGHRS and YFSETQ. The CDR3 loop spans 13 amino acids. The CDR3 coding sequence is TGCGCCAGCAGCTTGCAGGGTTATGCTGAGCAGTACTTC. Amino acid sequence: CASSLQGYAEQYF.

The genes are TRBV18 and TRBJ2-1; D perhaps matches TRBD2 (6 bases). Per the germline V gene, CDR1 is KGHSH and CDR2 is LQKENI. Trimming took off 5 bases at V and 5 bases at J, with 13 bases between the two ends. The CDR3 consists of 14 residues. The CDR3 protein is CASSAMRRDNEQFF. Written as DNA, the CDR3 is TGTGCCAGCTCAGCGATGAGGAGGGACAATGAGCAGTTCTTC. The variable domain in full, completed from reference TRBV18 and TRBJ2-1, reads NAGVMQNPRHLVRRRGQEARLRCSPMKGHSHVYWYRQLPEEGLKFMVYLQKENIIDESGMPKERFSAEFPKEGPSILRIQQVVRGDSAAYFCASSAMRRDNEQFFGPGTRLTVL.

The J gene is TRBJ2-2, the V gene TRBV2, with D maybe TRBD1 (6 bases). This CDR3 region has 14 residues. Germline CDR1 SNHLY, CDR2 FYNNEI. V gave up 5 bases and J gave up 2 bases, with 9 bases separating them. Written as DNA, the CDR3 is TGTGCCAGCAGTCGGACAGTTAACACCGGGGAGCTGTTTTTT. Protein product: CASSRTVNTGELFF.

The chain has TRBV3-1 (or the pseudogene TRBV3-2) and TRBJ2-3; 7 bases fit TRBD1. The ends lost 5 bases at V and 7 bases at J; junction bases unmatched: 3. Germline V CDR1 and CDR2: LGHDT, YNNKEL (reference sequence). CDR3 length equals 12 residues. CDR3 residues: CASSRGRHTQYF. The DNA for the CDR3 is TGTGCCAGCAGCAGGGGGCGGCATACGCAGTATTTT.

The chain carries TRBV7-9 and TRBJ2-1; the match to TRBD2 covers 7 bases. V dropped 3 bases and J dropped 9; count of bases not matched to a gene: 5. The CDR3 runs to 13 residues. Looked up from germline, CDR1 is SEHNR and CDR2 is FQNEAQ (reference sequence). CDR3 DNA: TGTGCCAGCAGCTTGGGACTACGCGGTGAGCAGTTCTTC. It translates to CASSLGLRGEQFF.

The chain employs TRBV5-1 and TRBJ2-4; the D gene is possibly TRBD1 (6 bases). CDR1 and CDR2 from the germline V gene are SGHRS and YFSETQ. V was pared by 4 bases and J by 6 bases, with 11 bases between. The CDR3 has 13 amino acids. The CDR3 reads CASSLLGGNIQYF. CDR3 sequence (DNA): TGCGCCAGCAGCCTCTTAGGGGGAAACATTCAGTACTTC.

V gene TRBV28 combines with J gene TRBJ1-2, with 11 bases that match TRBD1. Germline V gives CDR1 MDHEN, CDR2 SYDVKM. J gave up 8 bases and V 1 base, and 6 bases lay outside the gene matches. The CDR3 consists of 15 residues. The CDR3 spells CASSLFEGQGDGYTF. DNA for the CDR3: TGTGCCAGCAGTTTATTTGAGGGACAGGGGGACGGCTACACCTTC.

The V call is TRBV5-4, the J call TRBJ2-5; 8 nucleotides line up with TRBD1. The CDR3 sequence is 15 residues long. From germline, CDR1 is SGHNT and CDR2 YYREEE (reference sequence). Trimming removed 2 bases from V and 4 bases from J; junction bases left unmatched: 7. CDR3 coding DNA: TGTGCCAGCAGCTTTTACAGGGGGGTGGCAGAGACCCAGTACTTC. This encodes CASSFYRGVAETQYF.

This clone was detected a few times. The chain couples TRBV9 to TRBJ2-6; 9 bases align to TRBD1. The ends lost 2 bases at V and 0 bases at J; junction bases unmatched: 18. Germline V gene lookup returns CDR1 SGDLS and CDR2 YYNGEE. The CDR3 contains 22 residues. DNA of the CDR3: TGTGCCAGCAGCGTCCGAAAAGGGACAGGGCTCGACCTCCGCTCTGGGGCCAACGTCCTGACTTTC. This translates into CASSVRKGTGLDLRSGANVLTF.

The sample holds one count of this clone. Germline and junction disagree at one end, which may indicate a read error. The rearrangement links TRBV13 to TRBJ1-6; TRBD1 agrees at 10 bases. This CDR3 has 15 residues. Germline V CDR1 and CDR2: PRHDT, FYEKMQ (reference sequence). This CDR3 reads CASSSGTGVNPPLHF. CDR3 coding DNA: TGTGCCAGCAGCTCTGGGACAGGGGTTAATCCACCCCTCCACTTT.

The chain has TRBV7-9 and TRBJ1-3; perhaps TRBD1 as D (6 bases). V gave up 0 bases and J gave up 0 bases, with 9 bases separating them. Germline loops: CDR1 SEHNR, CDR2 FQNEAQ (reference sequence). The CDR3 length is 16 residues. The CDR3 sequence is CASSLADRSSGNTIYF. In nucleotides, the CDR3 is TGTGCCAGCAGCTTAGCAGACAGGAGCTCTGGAAACACCATATATTTT.

V usage is TRBV6-5 and J usage is TRBJ1-2; D call uncertain. With 6 bases removed from V and 0 bases from J, the gap between germline ends came to 11 bases. The V gene's germline CDR1 is MNHEY and CDR2 SVGAGI. This CDR3 has 14 amino acids. In DNA, the CDR3 is TGTGCCAGCAGGGAGCTGGCGCCTAACTATGGCTACACCTTC. Protein sequence: CASRELAPNYGYTF.

V and J are TRBV3-1 (or the pseudogene TRBV3-2) and TRBJ2-5; possibly TRBD1 for D (5 bases). V lost 5 bases to trimming and J lost 4 bases, with 8 bases between them. Germline V gives CDR1 LGHDT, CDR2 YNNKEL (reference sequence). This CDR3 has 12 residues. CDR3 sequence (DNA): TGTGCCAGCAGCTTCCAGGGAGAGACCCAGTACTTC. Amino acids: CASSFQGETQYF.

The rearrangement uses TRBV5-1 and TRBJ1-2, with 9 bases aligning to TRBD1. Trimming took 0 bases from V and 3 from J; bases not matched to a gene: 9. Germline values: CDR1 SGHRS, CDR2 YFSETQ. The CDR3 is 17 residues long. CDR3 nucleotide sequence: TGCGCCAGCAGCTTGGACTGGGGGGACAGGGAAGACTATGGCTACACCTTC. This sequence encodes CASSLDWGDREDYGYTF.

This chain joins TRBV12-3 or TRBV12-4 and TRBJ1-5; D is perhaps TRBD1 (5 bases). V lost 7 bases to trimming and J lost 2 bases, with 9 bases between them. The CDR3 is made up of 13 amino acids. CDR3 sequence (DNA): TGTGCCAGCAATCCGACAGGCAATCAGCCCCAGCATTTT. Translated: CASNPTGNQPQHF.